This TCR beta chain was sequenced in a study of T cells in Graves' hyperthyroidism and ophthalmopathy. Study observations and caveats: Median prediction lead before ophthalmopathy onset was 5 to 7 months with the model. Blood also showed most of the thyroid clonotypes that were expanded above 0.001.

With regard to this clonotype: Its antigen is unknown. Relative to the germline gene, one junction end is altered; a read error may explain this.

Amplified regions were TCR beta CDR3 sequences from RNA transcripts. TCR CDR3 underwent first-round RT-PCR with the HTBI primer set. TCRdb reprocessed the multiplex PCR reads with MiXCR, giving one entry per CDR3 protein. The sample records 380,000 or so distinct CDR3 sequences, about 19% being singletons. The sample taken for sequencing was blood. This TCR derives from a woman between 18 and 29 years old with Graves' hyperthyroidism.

As DNA, the CDR3 is TGCAGCGTTGGGGGGCAGATGAACTCTGAAGCTTTCTTT. Its translation: CSVGGQMNSEAFF. The chain is built from TRBV29-1 and TRBJ1-1, with D perhaps matching TRBD1 (6 bases). The CDR3 loop spans 13 amino acids. Germline CDR1 reads SQVTM; CDR2 reads ANQGSEA. Supplemented by reference TRBV29-1 and TRBJ1-1, the full variable domain reads SAVISQKPSRDICQRGTSLTIQCQVDSQVTMMFWYRQQPGQSLTLIATANQGSEATYESGFVIDKFPISRPNLTFSTLTVSNMSPEDSSIYLCSVGGQMNSEAFFGQGTRLTVV.